A single T cell receptor (beta chain) is shown here with its context. This specimen comes from a study of blood T cell repertoires in COVID-19. About the study: The United States, Italy and Spain supplied acute and convalescent COVID-19 samples.

The repertoire was sequenced with immunoSEQ multiplex PCR; TCRdb's copy has only in-frame clones and lacks some. The sample includes hundreds of thousands of clones, 75% to 90% of them seen just once. Trimming left V 4 bases short and J 7 bases short, with 8 bases between. CDR3 length: 12 amino acids. Per germline, CDR1 MGHRA and CDR2 YSYEKL. The participants were between roughly 18 and 89 years old and came from roughly 24 US areas. This sequence originates from a woman aged 55-75 years who had recovered from COVID-19. The sample was PBMCs or T cells enriched from blood (not recorded which). The chain combines TRBV4-1 with TRBJ1-5; D call uncertain. The CDR3 DNA follows: TGCGCCAGCAGCCTCGAGGGACAGCCCCAGCATTTT. This encodes CASSLEGQPQHF.